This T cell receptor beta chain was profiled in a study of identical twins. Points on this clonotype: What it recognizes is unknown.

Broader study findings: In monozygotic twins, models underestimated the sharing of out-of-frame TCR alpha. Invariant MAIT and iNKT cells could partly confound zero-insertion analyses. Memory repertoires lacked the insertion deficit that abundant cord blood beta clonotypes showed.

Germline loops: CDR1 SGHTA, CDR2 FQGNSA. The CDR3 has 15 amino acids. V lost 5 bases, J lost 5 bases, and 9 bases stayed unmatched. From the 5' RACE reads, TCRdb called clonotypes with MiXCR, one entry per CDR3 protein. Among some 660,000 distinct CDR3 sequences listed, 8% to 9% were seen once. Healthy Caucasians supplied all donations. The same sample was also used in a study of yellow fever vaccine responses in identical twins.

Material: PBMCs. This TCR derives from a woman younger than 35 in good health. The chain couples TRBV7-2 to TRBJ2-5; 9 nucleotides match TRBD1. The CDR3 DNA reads TGTGCCAGCAGCCTACAGGGGGCTTTAAGGGAGACCCAGTACTTC. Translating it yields CASSLQGALRETQYF.